Following are 28 T cell receptor beta chains from one sample sequenced in a study of blood T cell repertoires in COVID-19. The method was immunoSEQ multiplex PCR; TCRdb's version includes in-frame clones alone and lacks a portion of them. Of about 46,000 clones listed, approximately 90% are singletons. Source material: peripheral blood. Receptors originate from a man aged 50-60 years with acute or convalescent COVID-19.

The chain couples TRBV25-1 to TRBJ2-7; no definite D call. There are 14 residues in the CDR3. Germline V CDR1 and CDR2: MGHDK, SYGVNS. V lost 1 base and J lost 6, with 13 bases in between. This chain's CDR3 is CASSESPRSLEQYF. The CDR3, as DNA: TGTGCCAGCAGTGAATCACCGCGGTCACTCGAGCAGTACTTC.

V gene TRBV29-1 combines with J gene TRBJ1-1, with a weak D call TRBD1 (5 bases). Trimming cost V 4 bases and J 0 bases, with 12 bases left between them. The germline V gene has CDR1 SQVTM and CDR2 ANQGSEA. CDR3 length: 14 residues. The DNA for the CDR3 is TGCAGCGTTGGGACACAGTTTATGAACACTGAAGCTTTCTTT. It translates to CSVGTQFMNTEAFF.

The V gene is TRBV6-5, the J gene TRBJ1-2; 7 bases are shared with TRBD1. V dropped 2 bases and J dropped 4; count of bases not matched to a gene: 10. This CDR3 has 16 amino acids. Germline CDR1 and CDR2: MNHEY and SVGAGI. The CDR3 protein is CASSYHAPQGSYGYTF. In DNA, the CDR3 is TGTGCCAGCAGTTACCACGCCCCACAGGGGAGCTATGGCTACACCTTC.

The CDR3 DNA reads as TGTGCCAGCAGTCGGTGGACTGAAGCTTTCTTT. Translated, it gives CASSRWTEAFF. This rearrangement joins TRBV27 to TRBJ1-1; no definite D call. Trimming took 5 bases from V and 5 from J, leaving 6 bases between them. The CDR3 loop spans 11 amino acids. In germline, CDR1 is MNHEY, CDR2 SMNVEV (reference sequence).

The chain joins TRBV7-8 to TRBJ2-2; TRBD1 matches at 9 bases. Germline CDR1 and CDR2: SGHVS and FQNEAQ. The CDR3 is 15 amino acids. Germline trimming cut 5 bases from V and 4 bases from J; bases unmatched to any gene: 5. This chain's CDR3 is CASSPQGASTGELFF. CDR3 DNA: TGTGCCAGCAGCCCACAGGGGGCGAGCACCGGGGAGCTGTTTTTT.

The chain combines TRBV5-1 with TRBJ2-1, with D maybe TRBD1 (6 bases). V lost 3 bases to trimming and J lost 0 bases, with 10 bases between them. Germline V gives CDR1 SGHRS, CDR2 YFSETQ. The CDR3 runs 15 residues. CDR3 amino acids: CASSSGQSSYNEQFF. CDR3 sequence (DNA): TGCGCCAGCAGCTCGGGACAAAGCTCCTACAATGAGCAGTTCTTC.

This clone is a singleton in its sample. The V gene is TRBV18, the J gene TRBJ1-4, with 8 bases lining up with TRBD1. CDR1 is KGHSH, CDR2 LQKENI, per germline. Losses at the gene ends were 3 bases for V and 8 bases for J; bases not matched to a gene: 14. The CDR3 spans 17 residues. Here the CDR3 reads CASSPIKGQGLGEKLFF. CDR3 nucleotides: TGTGCCAGCTCACCTATTAAAGGACAGGGTCTCGGAGAAAAACTGTTTTTT.

This clone showed up just once. This chain uses TRBV30 with TRBJ1-1, with a tentative D call TRBD1 (6 bases). Germline-derived CDR1 and CDR2 are GTSNPN and SVGIG (reference sequence). Trimming took 4 bases from V and 8 from J, leaving 23 bases between them. The CDR3 loop spans 15 amino acids. The CDR3 coding sequence is TGTGCCTGGACCACAGGGTTCTCTCTCACTACGGAAGCTTTCTTT. It is translated as CAWTTGFSLTTEAFF.

This chain's CDR3 is CASRGDRTYGYTF. CDR3 nucleotides: TGTGCCAGCAGGGGGGACAGGACCTATGGCTACACCTTC. This sequence joins TRBV7-9 and TRBJ1-2, with 8 bases matching TRBD1. CDR1 SEHNR and CDR2 FQNEAQ come from the germline V gene (reference sequence). The junction had 4 bases not matched to a gene; V was cut back by 6 bases and J by 4 bases. The CDR3 consists of 13 residues.

V and J are TRBV24-1 and TRBJ2-3; 7 positions match TRBD1. Germline CDR1 and CDR2: KGHDR and SFDVKD. V lost 5 bases and J lost 3; bases outside the gene matches: 4. This CDR3 has 14 amino acids. CDR3 loop: CATSGARGTDTQYF. The CDR3, as DNA: TGTGCCACCAGTGGGGCCAGGGGGACAGATACGCAGTATTTT.

CDR3 loop: CASSIDFGGTGREQYF. Here the CDR3 DNA reads TGTGCCAGTAGTATAGATTTCGGCGGGACAGGGCGAGAGCAGTACTTC. The chain has TRBV19 and TRBJ2-7; the match to TRBD1 covers 9 bases. V lost 0 bases to trimming and J lost 7 bases; unmatched junction nucleotides: 10. Germline V lookup: CDR1 LNHDA, CDR2 SQIVND (reference sequence). This CDR3 is built from 16 residues.

This sequence joins TRBV11-2 and TRBJ2-7; 9 nucleotides match TRBD1. Germline assignment: CDR1 SGHAT and CDR2 FQNNGV. The length of the CDR3 is 14 residues. The ends lost 5 bases at V and 5 bases at J; junction bases unmatched: 7. CDR3 DNA sequence: TGTGCCAGCAGCATCCGGGACAGGGTGAACGAGCAGTACTTC. It specifies CASSIRDRVNEQYF.

The V gene is TRBV20-1, the J gene TRBJ1-2; unclear D gene. The germline V gene has CDR1 DFQATT and CDR2 SNEGSKA (reference sequence). Trimming took 4 bases from V and 1 from J, leaving 16 bases between them. This CDR3 comprises 15 residues. CDR3 in amino acids: CSAIENPLNNYGYTF. The CDR3 nucleotides read TGCAGTGCTATTGAGAATCCACTGAATAACTATGGCTACACCTTC.

This chain links TRBV23-1 with TRBJ1-1; tentatively, D is TRBD1 (5 bases). TRBV23-1 is an ORF, with its function uncertain. This CDR3 is built from 15 residues. V shed 8 bases and J shed 3 bases, with 19 bases lying between them. The CDR3 sequence is CASARDRTPYTEAFF. For the CDR3, the DNA is TGCGCCAGCGCGCGTGATAGGACACCCTACACTGAAGCTTTCTTT.

As to this clone: One junction end disagrees with the germline gene, perhaps due to a read error. The chain joins TRBV9 to TRBJ2-1; TRBD1 matches 8 bases. The CDR3 has 15 amino acids. Germline values: CDR1 SGDLS, CDR2 YYNGEE. CDR3 sequence (DNA): TGTGCCAGCAGCCCCCAGGGGACAGGTTACACTGAGCAGTTCTTC. Amino acids: CASSPQGTGYTEQFF.

The V call is TRBV5-1, the J call TRBJ2-1, with 10 bases that match TRBD2. The CDR3 runs 15 residues. Germline values: CDR1 SGHRS, CDR2 YFSETQ. Unmatched junction bases numbered 2, after V lost 3 bases and J lost 2 bases. As DNA, the CDR3 is TGCGCCAGCAGCTCAGCGGGGGGGCCCTACAATGAGCAGTTCTTC. Its translation is CASSSAGGPYNEQFF.

The rearrangement links TRBV7-8 to TRBJ1-1; weak D call: TRBD1 (6 bases). The CDR3 covers 15 residues. Trimming cost V 5 bases and J 1 base, with 14 bases left between them. Germline V gene lookup returns CDR1 SGHVS and CDR2 FQNEAQ. DNA of the CDR3: TGTGCCAGCAGCGCAAGAGGGGGTCCGAACACTGAAGCTTTCTTT. This encodes CASSARGGPNTEAFF.

The chain couples TRBV19 to TRBJ2-1; D gene ambiguous. CDR3 length: 13 residues. V was pared by 5 bases and J by 4 bases, with 9 bases between. CDR1 is LNHDA, CDR2 SQIVND, per germline (reference sequence). The CDR3, as DNA: TGTGCCAGTAGTCCGACACCTTACAATGAGCAGTTCTTC. Protein sequence: CASSPTPYNEQFF. The complete variable domain, with remaining parts taken from reference TRBV19 and TRBJ2-1, reads DGGITQSPKYLFRKEGQNVTLSCEQNLNHDAMYWYRQDPGQGLRLIYYSQIVNDFQKGDIAEGYSVSREKKESFPLTVTSAQKNPTAFYLCASSPTPYNEQFFGPGTRLTVL.

The chain links TRBV3-1 (or the pseudogene TRBV3-2) to TRBJ1-6; TRBD1 matches 9 bases. Trimming removed 3 bases from V and 8 bases from J; junction bases left unmatched: 5. The germline V gene has CDR1 LGHDT and CDR2 YNNKEL (reference sequence). The CDR3 covers 15 residues. The CDR3 bases are TGTGCCAGCAGCCAGCAAGGACAGGGGCATTCACCCCTCCACTTT. Translation: CASSQQGQGHSPLHF.

The rearrangement links TRBV6-5 to TRBJ2-5, with 7 bases lining up with TRBD1. V lost 6 bases, J lost 5 bases, and 6 bases stayed unmatched. The CDR3 totals 13 residues. Germline CDR1 and CDR2: MNHEY and SVGAGI. CDR3 bases: TGTGCCAGCAGAGTCACAGGGGCGGAGACCCAGTACTTC. Translation: CASRVTGAETQYF.

The chain carries TRBV5-1 and TRBJ2-3, with 12 bases lining up with TRBD2. This CDR3 contains 17 residues. J was trimmed by 1 base and V by 3 bases; bases with no gene match: 6. Germline V gives CDR1 SGHRS, CDR2 YFSETQ. CDR3 nucleotides: TGCGCCAGCAGCTGGGGGACTAGCGGGCGGGGCACAGATACGCAGTATTTT. Amino acids: CASSWGTSGRGTDTQYF.

V is TRBV12-5 and J is TRBJ2-7; a weak D match, TRBD1 (7 bases). The CDR3 contains 14 residues. The germline gives CDR1 LGHNT, CDR2 FRNRAP. Trimming pared 9 bases from V and 4 bases from J, leaving 19 bases between. CDR3 sequence: CASLGGDSHYEQYF. The CDR3 bases are TGTGCTAGCCTCGGAGGGGACAGTCATTACGAGCAGTACTTC.

The rearrangement links TRBV28 to TRBJ2-1; 10 bases are shared with TRBD2. Trimming at V came to 3 bases and at J to 5 bases, leaving 4 bases not matched to a gene. The CDR3 totals 15 residues. Germline lookup yields CDR1 MDHEN and CDR2 SYDVKM. The DNA of the CDR3 is TGTGCCAGCAGTTTTGGGCTAGCGGGGGACAATGAGCAGTTCTTC. It codes for CASSFGLAGDNEQFF.

About this clone: The germline gene is not matched at one end of the junction; a read error may be the cause. This chain links TRBV2 with TRBJ1-2; D gene uncertain. This CDR3 is built from 11 residues. Germline CDR1 reads SNHLY; CDR2 reads FYNNEI. CDR3 residues: CASREDYGYTF. The CDR3 DNA reads as TGTGCCAGCAGAGAGGACTACGGCTACACCTTC.

The rearrangement joins TRBV28 to TRBJ2-4, with TRBD2 matching 8 bases. From germline, CDR1 is MDHEN and CDR2 SYDVKM. V was pared by 6 bases and J by 7 bases, with 5 bases of the junction left unmatched. The CDR3 sequence is 13 residues long. The CDR3 DNA reads TGTGCCAGCAGGGGGACTAGTTTGAACATTCAGTACTTC. This translates into CASRGTSLNIQYF.

The V and J genes are TRBV14 and TRBJ2-3, with TRBD2 identical over 16 bases. Per the germline V gene, CDR1 is SGHDN and CDR2 is FVKESK. This CDR3 comprises 16 residues. With 3 bases clipped from V and 5 bases from J, the junction kept 2 bases outside the gene matches. The CDR3 loop reads CASSQGLAGGQDTQYF. CDR3 nucleotides: TGTGCCAGCAGCCAGGGACTAGCGGGGGGGCAAGATACGCAGTATTTT.

The V gene is TRBV28, the J gene TRBJ1-5; the D gene is possibly TRBD1 (6 bases). Trimming shortened V by 1 base and J by 6 bases, and 19 bases separated the two germline ends. This CDR3 spans 17 amino acids. The V gene's germline CDR1 is MDHEN and CDR2 SYDVKM. CDR3 bases: TGTGCCAGCAGTTTATCCACAGTTATACAGGGTCTTCAGCCCCAGCATTTT. Its protein is CASSLSTVIQGLQPQHF.

This chain uses TRBV11-2 with TRBJ2-1; D unclear. The germline gives CDR1 SGHAT, CDR2 FQNNGV. Trimming pared 0 bases from V and 3 bases from J, leaving 6 bases between. The CDR3 contains 14 residues. The DNA of the CDR3 is TGTGCCAGCAGCTTAGACTTCAGCTACAATGAGCAGTTCTTC. Translating it yields CASSLDFSYNEQFF.